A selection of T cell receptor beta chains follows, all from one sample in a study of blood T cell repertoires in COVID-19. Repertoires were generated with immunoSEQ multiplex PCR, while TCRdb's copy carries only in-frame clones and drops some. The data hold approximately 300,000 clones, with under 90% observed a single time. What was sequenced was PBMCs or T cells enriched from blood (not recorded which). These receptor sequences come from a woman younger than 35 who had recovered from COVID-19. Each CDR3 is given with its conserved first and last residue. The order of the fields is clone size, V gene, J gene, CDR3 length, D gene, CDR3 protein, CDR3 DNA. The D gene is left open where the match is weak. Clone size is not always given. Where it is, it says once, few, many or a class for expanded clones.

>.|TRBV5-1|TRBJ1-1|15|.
CASSLEGAEGTEAFF
TGCGCCAGCAGCTTGGAAGGTGCCGAGGGCACTGAAGCTTTCTTT
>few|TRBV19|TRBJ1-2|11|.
CASRTYYGYTF
TGTGCCAGTAGAACATACTATGGCTACACCTTC
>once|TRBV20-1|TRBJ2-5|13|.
CSASVPPGETQYF
TGCAGTGCTAGTGTCCCGCCCGGGGAGACCCAGTACTTC
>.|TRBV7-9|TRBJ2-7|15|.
CASSPAGDILYEQYF
TGTGCCAGCAGCCCAGCCGGGGACATCCTCTACGAGCAGTACTTC
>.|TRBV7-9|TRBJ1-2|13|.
CASSRNDWEGYTF
TGTGCCAGCAGCCGAAATGACTGGGAGGGCTACACCTTC
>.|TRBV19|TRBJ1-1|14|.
CASTPLTGDTEAFF
TGTGCCAGTACCCCGTTGACGGGGGACACTGAAGCTTTCTTT
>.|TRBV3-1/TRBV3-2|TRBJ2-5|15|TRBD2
CASSRTLAVQETQYF
TGTGCCAGCAGCCGGACCCTAGCGGTCCAAGAGACCCAGTACTTC
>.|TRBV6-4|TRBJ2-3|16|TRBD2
CASSDSASGSTDTQYF
TGTGCCAGCAGTGACTCAGCTAGCGGGAGCACAGATACGCAGTATTTT
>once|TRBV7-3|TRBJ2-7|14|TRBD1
CASSTGTGGAGQYF
TGTGCCAGCAGCACCGGGACAGGGGGCGCTGGGCAGTACTTC
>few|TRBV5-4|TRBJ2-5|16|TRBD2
CASSQSGRGGGETQYF
TGTGCCAGCAGTCAAAGCGGGAGAGGTGGAGGGGAGACCCAGTACTTC
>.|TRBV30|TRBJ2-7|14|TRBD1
CAWSAPQGADEQYF
TGTGCCTGGAGTGCCCCCCAGGGGGCCGACGAGCAGTACTTC
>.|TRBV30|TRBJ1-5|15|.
CAWSVGRGDNQPQHF
TGTGCCTGGAGTGTGGGGCGAGGCGACAATCAGCCCCAGCATTTT
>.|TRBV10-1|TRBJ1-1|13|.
CASSESSRTEAFF
TGCGCCAGCAGTGAGTCTTCCCGCACTGAAGCTTTCTTT
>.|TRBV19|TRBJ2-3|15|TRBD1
CASSILGQGPDTQYF
TGTGCCAGTAGTATCCTCGGACAGGGTCCAGATACGCAGTATTTT
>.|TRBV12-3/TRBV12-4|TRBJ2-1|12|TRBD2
CASSLGLAPQFF
TGTGCCAGCAGTTTGGGACTAGCCCCGCAGTTCTTC
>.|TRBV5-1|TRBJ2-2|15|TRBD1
CASSLAGGSAGELFF
TGCGCCAGCAGCTTAGCAGGGGGAAGCGCCGGGGAGCTGTTTTTT
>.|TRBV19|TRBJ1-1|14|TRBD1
CASSTGGAYTEAFF
TGTGCCAGTAGTACAGGGGGCGCCTACACTGAAGCTTTCTTT